The sequence of this TCR beta chain was determined in a study of T cell responses to AZD1222 COVID-19 vaccine. Data came from immunoSEQ multiplex PCR; TCRdb stores just in-frame clones and leaves some out. The table records about 79,000 clones, 65% to 85% of them present only once. About this clone: The antigen is not known.

Overall study results and limits: Per reports, nearly half of all spike-specific TCRs target regions that are unmutated in variants. Increases in Spike-specific TCR breadth and depth were seen after two AZD1222 doses. Dominant CD4 TCR responses targeted spike regions 160-218 and 743-854. Donors skewed white British and female; clonal diversity was possibly underestimated.

Losses at the gene ends were 4 bases for V and 5 bases for J; bases not matched to a gene: 6. The germline CDR1 and CDR2 sequences are SGHTS and YDEGEE. The CDR3 consists of 14 residues. V is TRBV5-8 and J is TRBJ1-5, with TRBD1 matching over 7 bases. The sample in question was peripheral blood, obtained on day 0 of AZD1222 vaccination. The clonotype was recovered from an adult in good health. The CDR3 spells CASSPRQGHQPQHF. CDR3 DNA sequence: TGTGCCAGCAGCCCCCGACAGGGACATCAGCCCCAGCATTTT.